These 8 T cell receptor beta chains share one sample of origin, sequenced in a study of regulatory T cells in long-lasting Graves disease. Noted time point: persistent/refractory GD, antithyroid drugs over 5 years with positive TRAb. From RNA extracted from PBMCs, the TCR library was made. Arm-PCR with iRepertoire HTBI primers amplified the CDR3 regions for these TCR beta libraries. TCRdb fed the multiplex PCR reads into MiXCR, producing one record per CDR3 protein. The table shows nearly 350,000 distinct CDR3 sequences, with around 20% occurring only once. Sequenced material: peripheral blood mononuclear cells (PBMCs), taken when the disease was refractory, from a patient treated with antithyroid drugs. These receptor sequences come from a female donor with Graves disease.

The chain carries TRBV19 and TRBJ2-5; tentatively, D is TRBD2 (6 bases). Germline V lookup: CDR1 LNHDA, CDR2 SQIVND (reference sequence). The CDR3 is 13 amino acids. Trimming cost V 3 bases and J 5 bases, with 10 bases left between them. The CDR3 sequence: CASSIFAGETQYF. The CDR3 coding sequence is TGTGCCAGTAGTATTTTTGCGGGGGAGACCCAGTACTTC.

This clonotype occurred a few times. V is TRBV4-2 and J is TRBJ1-4, with D possibly being TRBD1 (5 bases). Germline CDR1 and CDR2: LGHNA and YNFKEQ. V lost 0 bases and J lost 4, with 12 bases in between. The CDR3 contains 16 residues. Written as DNA, the CDR3 is TGTGCCAGCAGCCAAGAAGGACGGGGACTTAATGAAAAACTGTTTTTT. Amino acids: CASSQEGRGLNEKLFF.

Many counts were recorded for this clonotype. The chain couples TRBV12-3 or TRBV12-4 to TRBJ1-1; D remains unclear. V lost 3 bases to trimming and J lost 1 base, with 18 bases between them. There are 17 residues in the CDR3. Here the CDR3 DNA reads TGTGCCAGCAGTTTCTGGATAGGTGGTAGTAGGAACACTGAAGCTTTCTTT. This codes for CASSFWIGGSRNTEAFF.

The chain combines TRBV20-1 with TRBJ2-7, with D possibly matching TRBD1 (5 bases). CDR1 and CDR2 from the germline V gene are DFQATT and SNEGSKA (reference sequence). The V end lost 0 bases, the J end lost 1 base, and 7 bases lay between the germline ends. This CDR3 is built from 13 residues. CDR3 in amino acids: CSAREAGSYEQYF. In DNA form, the CDR3 reads TGCAGTGCTAGAGAGGCAGGGTCCTACGAGCAGTACTTC.

This clonotype was recorded a few times. J is TRBJ1-1 and V is TRBV6-5; 9 nucleotides line up with TRBD1. The V gene's germline CDR1 is MNHEY and CDR2 SVGAGI. V lost 3 bases to trimming and J lost 8 bases; unmatched junction nucleotides: 7. The CDR3 totals 14 residues. The CDR3 DNA is TGTGCCAGCAGTTATACGGACAGGGGCGGGGAAGCTTTCTTT. It translates to CASSYTDRGGEAFF.

This clonotype occurred many times. This chain links TRBV28 with TRBJ2-7; TRBD2 matches at 8 bases. V trimming: 3 bases; J trimming: 3 bases; junction bases outside the gene matches: 10. The CDR3 is 16 residues long. Germline loops: CDR1 MDHEN, CDR2 SYDVKM. In nucleotides, the CDR3 is TGTGCCAGCAGTTTCTCGGGAGGGTTCCTCCTCTACGAGCAGTACTTC. Its translation is CASSFSGGFLLYEQYF.

The rearrangement uses TRBV5-4 and TRBJ2-7; D ambiguous. V lost 0 bases, J lost 3 bases, and 13 bases lay in between. CDR3 length: 15 amino acids. The germline CDR1 and CDR2 sequences are SGHNT and YYREEE (reference sequence). The CDR3 spells CASSLDPRPYYEQYF. The CDR3 DNA sequence: TGTGCCAGCAGCTTGGATCCGAGACCATACTACGAGCAGTACTTC.

Note on this clonotype: At one boundary the junction diverges from the germline segment, which might be a read error. This chain uses TRBV3-1 with TRBJ2-2; D perhaps matches TRBD2 (6 bases). Germline-derived CDR1 and CDR2 are LGHDT and YNNKEL (reference sequence). The CDR3 is made up of 17 amino acids. CDR3 coding DNA: TGTGCCAGCAGCCAATCCCGCGGCTACCAGAACACCGGGGGGCTGTTTTTT. Residues: CASSQSRGYQNTGGLFF.